A single sample gave rise to the 17 T cell receptor beta chains below, sequenced in a study of T cell responses to AZD1222 COVID-19 vaccine. The protocol was immunoSEQ multiplex PCR, while the TCRdb copy is restricted to in-frame clones and leaves out a portion. This sample yields 100,000 to 150,000 clones, of which 65% to 90% are seen a single time; under 25% belongs to the top ten. Material: peripheral blood, obtained on day 0 of AZD1222 vaccination. These receptors were obtained from an adult in good health.

The count of this clone is one. J is TRBJ2-3 and V is TRBV24-1; D not certain. The V gene lost 9 bases and the J gene lost 4 bases, with 13 bases spanning the gap. CDR3 length: 13 residues. The germline gives CDR1 KGHDR, CDR2 SFDVKD. CDR3 sequence reads: CATCPPLSDTQYF. CDR3 DNA sequence: TGTGCCACCTGCCCCCCCCTCTCAGATACGCAGTATTTT.

The chain carries TRBV19 and TRBJ2-4; D perhaps matches TRBD1 (6 bases). This CDR3 region has 14 residues. Trimming shortened V by 4 bases and J by 3 bases, and 10 bases separated the two germline ends. CDR1 is LNHDA, CDR2 SQIVND, per germline (reference sequence). This CDR3 is CASSTGQFKNIQYF. The CDR3 region has the DNA TGTGCCAGTAGTACCGGACAGTTCAAAAACATTCAGTACTTC.

This chain joins TRBV18 and TRBJ1-4, with TRBD1 matching over 10 bases. The CDR3 length is 14 residues. V shed 1 base, J shed 11 bases, and the junction held 4 bases outside the gene matches. CDR1 and CDR2 from the germline V gene are KGHSH and LQKENI. Here the CDR3 reads CASSPLGQGLKLFF. In DNA form, the CDR3 reads TGTGCCAGCTCACCACTGGGACAGGGGTTGAAACTGTTTTTT.

V usage is TRBV4-3 and J usage is TRBJ2-7; weak D call: TRBD1 (5 bases). The CDR3 is 13 residues long. Trimming took 2 bases from V and 4 from J, leaving 9 bases between them. In germline, CDR1 is LGHNA, CDR2 YSLEER. In DNA form, the CDR3 reads TGCGCCAGCAGCCAACAGGGATTTTACGAGCAGTACTTC. It encodes CASSQQGFYEQYF.

The chain employs TRBV5-4 and TRBJ1-2; D perhaps matches TRBD1 (5 bases). This CDR3 contains 14 residues. With 0 bases removed from V and 8 bases from J, the gap between germline ends came to 14 bases. CDR1 SGHNT and CDR2 YYREEE come from the germline V gene (reference sequence). DNA for the CDR3: TGTGCCAGCAGCTTGGTCGGGTCAGGGACCGGCTACACCTTC. This sequence encodes CASSLVGSGTGYTF.

The chain couples TRBV20-1 to TRBJ2-2, with 13 bases matching TRBD2. V lost 3 bases to trimming and J lost 0 bases; unmatched junction nucleotides: 10. The CDR3 loop spans 19 amino acids. Germline CDR1 is DFQATT and CDR2 is SNEGSKA (reference sequence). In nucleotides, the CDR3 is TGCAGTGCTAGTTTTCCGACTAGCGGGGGGTTTTCGAACACCGGGGAGCTGTTTTTT. It yields the protein CSASFPTSGGFSNTGELFF.

The J gene is TRBJ1-3, the V gene TRBV9; D may be TRBD1 (6 bases). The V end lost 3 bases, the J end lost 0 bases, and 13 bases lay between the germline ends. The CDR3 is made up of 16 amino acids. CDR1 is SGDLS, CDR2 YYNGEE, per germline. DNA for the CDR3: TGTGCCAGCAGCGAGAGGGGGAAGTACTCTGGAAACACCATATATTTT. Its protein product is CASSERGKYSGNTIYF.

The chain couples TRBV5-1 to TRBJ2-7, with 8 positions matching TRBD1. This CDR3 is built from 13 residues. Unmatched junction bases numbered 4, after V lost 5 bases and J lost 3 bases. Germline V lookup: CDR1 SGHRS, CDR2 YFSETQ. The DNA for the CDR3 is TGCGCCAGCAGGGGCGGACAGGGCTACGAGCAGTACTTC. Amino acid sequence: CASRGGQGYEQYF.

The chain employs TRBV28 and TRBJ1-5; a possible D gene is TRBD1 (5 bases). Germline loops: CDR1 MDHEN, CDR2 SYDVKM. Trimming shortened V by 6 bases and J by 0 bases, and 15 bases separated the two germline ends. The CDR3 extends over 16 amino acids. The CDR3 reads CASSPPPQVSNQPQHF. The CDR3, as DNA: TGTGCCAGCAGCCCCCCCCCACAGGTTAGCAATCAGCCCCAGCATTTT.

The V call is TRBV7-2, the J call TRBJ2-3; D is ambiguous. There are 15 residues in the CDR3. Germline values: CDR1 SGHTA, CDR2 FQGNSA. Trimming removed 0 bases at V and 2 bases at J, with 9 bases between. The CDR3 DNA sequence: TGTGCCAGCAGCTTAGCTCACGGGTCCACAGATACGCAGTATTTT. As protein: CASSLAHGSTDTQYF.

The chain carries TRBV18 and TRBJ1-5; 9 nucleotides agree with TRBD1. The CDR3 spans 14 residues. With 3 bases clipped from V and 4 bases from J, the junction kept 1 base outside the gene matches. Germline V gene lookup returns CDR1 KGHSH and CDR2 LQKENI. Here the CDR3 reads CASSPTGGNQPQHF. CDR3 DNA: TGTGCCAGCTCACCGACAGGGGGGAATCAGCCCCAGCATTTT.

The rearrangement links TRBV12-3 or TRBV12-4 to TRBJ1-2; no definite D call. The CDR3 contains 12 residues. V lost 6 bases, J lost 6 bases, and 11 bases lay in between. In DNA form, the CDR3 reads TGTGCCAGCAGCATGGGTAGGGATGGCTACACCTTC. This codes for CASSMGRDGYTF.

V is TRBV4-3 and J is TRBJ1-2; D remains unclear. The CDR3 totals 15 residues. V shed 0 bases and J shed 7 bases, with 15 bases lying between them. Germline values: CDR1 LGHNA, CDR2 YSLEER. The CDR3 bases are TGCGCCAGCAGCCAAGAGAACTTAGTAGGAGGTGGCTACACCTTC. Translated: CASSQENLVGGGYTF.

This clone has more than one count but fewer than ten. The chain carries TRBV11-2 and TRBJ1-5, with unresolved D. V shed 5 bases and J shed 4 bases, with 9 bases lying between them. Germline values: CDR1 SGHAT, CDR2 FQNNGV. The CDR3 covers 13 residues. The CDR3 coding sequence is TGTGCCAGCAGCCCAGCGGTAAATCAGCCCCAGCATTTT. Protein sequence: CASSPAVNQPQHF.

J is TRBJ1-6 and V is TRBV9, with no clear D. Germline V gene sequence: CDR1 SGDLS, CDR2 YYNGEE. This CDR3 is 15 amino acids long. The V end lost 3 bases, the J end lost 10 bases, and 17 bases lay between the germline ends. The CDR3 here is CASSGVGPGRSPLHF. The CDR3 bases are TGTGCCAGCAGCGGGGTTGGCCCGGGAAGGTCACCCCTCCACTTT.

The chain has TRBV11-2 and TRBJ1-1; D gene unclear. This CDR3 region has 13 residues. The ends were cut back, 3 bases at V and 1 base at J, with 6 bases in the middle. The germline V gene has CDR1 SGHAT and CDR2 FQNNGV. The chain's CDR3 is CASSFQENTEAFF. The CDR3 DNA reads as TGTGCCAGCAGCTTCCAGGAGAACACTGAAGCTTTCTTT.

The chain links TRBV24-1 to TRBJ1-2; 7 nucleotides agree with TRBD1. Germline CDR1 reads KGHDR; CDR2 reads SFDVKD. There are 14 residues in the CDR3. Trimming removed 3 bases from V and 7 bases from J; junction bases left unmatched: 7. The CDR3 sequence: CATSDPDRVRGYTF. The CDR3 DNA reads TGTGCCACCAGTGATCCCGACAGGGTCCGTGGCTACACCTTC.